The clone carrying this T cell receptor (beta chain) was seen many times. Genomic DNA templated the TCR beta VDJ and CDR3 profiling. TCRdb recomputed calls from the reads with MiXCR, one row per CDR3 protein. The sample has over 150,000 distinct CDR3 sequences, 47% seen once; the top ten hold 2.5% to 3%. The data are from a study of CD8+CD57+ T cells in acquired aplastic anemia. The V end was cut by 0 bases, the J end by 2 bases, with 13 bases between. Germline V gene sequence: CDR1 DFQATT, CDR2 SNEGSKA (reference sequence). This CDR3 region has 15 residues. For sequencing, patients were chosen who had shown expansion of CD8+CD57+ cells by flow cytometry.

The sample was sorted CD4+, CD8+, or CD8+CD57+ T cells (not recorded which) from PBMCs. This chain joins TRBV20-1 and TRBJ1-1; D gene uncertain. This sequence originates from a human donor with aplastic anemia. In DNA, the CDR3 is TGCAGTGCTAGAGATCAACTAGGGCCTAACACTGAAGCTTTCTTT. This gives the protein CSARDQLGPNTEAFF.